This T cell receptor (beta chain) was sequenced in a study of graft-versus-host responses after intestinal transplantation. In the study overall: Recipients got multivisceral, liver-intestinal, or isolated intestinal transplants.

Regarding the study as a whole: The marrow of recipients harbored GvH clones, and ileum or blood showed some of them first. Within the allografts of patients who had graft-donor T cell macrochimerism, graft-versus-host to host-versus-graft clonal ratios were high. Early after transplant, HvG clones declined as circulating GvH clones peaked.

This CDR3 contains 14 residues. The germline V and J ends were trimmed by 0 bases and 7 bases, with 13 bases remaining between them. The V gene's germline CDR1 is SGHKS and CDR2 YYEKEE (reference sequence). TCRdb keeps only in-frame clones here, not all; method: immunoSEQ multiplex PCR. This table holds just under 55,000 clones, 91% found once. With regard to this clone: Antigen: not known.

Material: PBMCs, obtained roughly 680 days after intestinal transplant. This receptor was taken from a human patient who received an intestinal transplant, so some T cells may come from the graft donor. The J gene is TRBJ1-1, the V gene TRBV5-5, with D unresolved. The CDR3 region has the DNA TGTGCCAGCAGCTTGGTCGCGCAGGACCTTGAAGCTTTCTTT. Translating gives CASSLVAQDLEAFF.